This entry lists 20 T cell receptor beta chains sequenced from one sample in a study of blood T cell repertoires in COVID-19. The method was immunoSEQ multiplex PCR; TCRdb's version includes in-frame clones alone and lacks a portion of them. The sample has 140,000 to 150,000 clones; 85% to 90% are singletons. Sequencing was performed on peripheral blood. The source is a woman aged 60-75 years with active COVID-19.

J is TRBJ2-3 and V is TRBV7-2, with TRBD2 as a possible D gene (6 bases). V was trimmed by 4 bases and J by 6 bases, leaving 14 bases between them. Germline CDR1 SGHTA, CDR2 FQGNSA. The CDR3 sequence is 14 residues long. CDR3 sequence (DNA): TGTGCCAGCAGCTCCCGGAGACGGGGGGATACGCAGTATTTT. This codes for CASSSRRRGDTQYF.

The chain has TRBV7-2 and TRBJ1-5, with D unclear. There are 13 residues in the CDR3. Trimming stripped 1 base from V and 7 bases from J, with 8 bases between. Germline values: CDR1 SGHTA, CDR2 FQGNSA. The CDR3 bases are TGTGCCAGCAGCTTAGACGGGTACCAGCCCCAGCATTTT. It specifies CASSLDGYQPQHF.

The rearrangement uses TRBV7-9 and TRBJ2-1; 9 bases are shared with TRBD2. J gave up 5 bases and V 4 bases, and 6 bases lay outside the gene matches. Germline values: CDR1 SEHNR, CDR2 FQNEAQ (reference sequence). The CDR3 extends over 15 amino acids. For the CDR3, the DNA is TGTGCCAGCAGCTACGCGGGGGGGGCCCACAATGAGCAGTTCTTC. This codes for CASSYAGGAHNEQFF.

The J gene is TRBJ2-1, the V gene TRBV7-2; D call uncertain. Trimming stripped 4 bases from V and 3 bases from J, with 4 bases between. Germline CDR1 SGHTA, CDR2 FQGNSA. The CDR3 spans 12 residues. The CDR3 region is CASSSYYNEQFF. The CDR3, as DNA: TGTGCCAGCAGCTCGTACTACAATGAGCAGTTCTTC.

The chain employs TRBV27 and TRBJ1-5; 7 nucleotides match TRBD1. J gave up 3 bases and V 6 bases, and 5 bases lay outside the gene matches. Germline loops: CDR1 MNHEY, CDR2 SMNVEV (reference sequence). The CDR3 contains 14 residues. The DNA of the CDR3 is TGTGCCAGCAGCACCGGACAGGTCAATCAGCCCCAGCATTTT. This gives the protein CASSTGQVNQPQHF.

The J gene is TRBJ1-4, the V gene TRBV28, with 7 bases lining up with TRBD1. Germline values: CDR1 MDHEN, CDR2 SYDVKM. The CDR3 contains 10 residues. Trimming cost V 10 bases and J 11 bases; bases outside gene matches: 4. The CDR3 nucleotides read TGTGCCACCACGACAGGGAAACTGTTTTTT. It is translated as CATTTGKLFF.

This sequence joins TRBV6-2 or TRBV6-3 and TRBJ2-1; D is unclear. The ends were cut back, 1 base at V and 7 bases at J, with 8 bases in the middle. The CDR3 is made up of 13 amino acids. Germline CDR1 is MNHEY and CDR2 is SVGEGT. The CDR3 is CASSYFLVNEQFF. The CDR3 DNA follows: TGTGCCAGCAGTTACTTTCTAGTAAATGAGCAGTTCTTC.

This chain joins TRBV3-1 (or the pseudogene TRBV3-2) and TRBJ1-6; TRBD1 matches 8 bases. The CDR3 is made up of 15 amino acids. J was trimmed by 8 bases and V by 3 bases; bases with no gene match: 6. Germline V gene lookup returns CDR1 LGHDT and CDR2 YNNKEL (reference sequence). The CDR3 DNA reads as TGTGCCAGCAGCCACAGACAGGGGCTTTATTCACCCCTCCACTTT. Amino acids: CASSHRQGLYSPLHF.

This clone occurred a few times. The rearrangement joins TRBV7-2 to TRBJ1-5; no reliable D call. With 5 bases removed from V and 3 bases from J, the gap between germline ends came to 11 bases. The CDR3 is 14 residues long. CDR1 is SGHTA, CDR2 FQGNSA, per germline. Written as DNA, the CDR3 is TGTGCCAGCAGCATAGACGTCTACAATCAGCCCCAGCATTTT. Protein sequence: CASSIDVYNQPQHF.

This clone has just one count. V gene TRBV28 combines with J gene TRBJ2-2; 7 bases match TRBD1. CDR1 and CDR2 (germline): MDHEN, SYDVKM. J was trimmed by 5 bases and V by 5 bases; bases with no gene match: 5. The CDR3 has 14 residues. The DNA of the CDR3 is TGTGCCAGCAGTCTGGGACAGAGGACCGGGGAGCTGTTTTTT. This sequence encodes CASSLGQRTGELFF.

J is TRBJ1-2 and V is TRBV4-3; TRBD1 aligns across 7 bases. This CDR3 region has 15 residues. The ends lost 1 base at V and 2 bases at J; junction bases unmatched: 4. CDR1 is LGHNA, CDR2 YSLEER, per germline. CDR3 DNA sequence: TGCGCCAGCAGCCAAGGTTTGGGACAGAACTATGGCTACACCTTC. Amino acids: CASSQGLGQNYGYTF.

The CDR3 DNA sequence: TGTGCCAGCAGTTCGGCTAGCGGGAGCCACAGGGGTGAGCAGTACTTC. Residues: CASSSASGSHRGEQYF. The rearrangement joins TRBV6-5 to TRBJ2-7; 10 positions agree with TRBD2. From germline, CDR1 is MNHEY and CDR2 SVGAGI. The V and J ends lost 4 bases and 7 bases, in that order; junction bases with no gene match: 13. The CDR3 is 16 residues long.

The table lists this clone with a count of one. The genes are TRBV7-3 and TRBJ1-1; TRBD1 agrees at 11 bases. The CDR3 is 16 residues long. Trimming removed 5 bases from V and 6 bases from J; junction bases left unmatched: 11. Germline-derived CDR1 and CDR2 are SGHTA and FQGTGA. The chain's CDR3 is CASSPQGQGVTPEAFF. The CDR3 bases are TGTGCCAGCAGCCCTCAGGGACAGGGGGTCACTCCTGAAGCTTTCTTT.

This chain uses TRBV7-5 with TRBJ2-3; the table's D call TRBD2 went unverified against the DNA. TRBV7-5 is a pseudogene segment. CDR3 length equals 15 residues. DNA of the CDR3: TGTGTCAGAACCCTGACTAGCGGATACACAGATACGCAGTATTTT. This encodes CVRTLTSGYTDTQYF.

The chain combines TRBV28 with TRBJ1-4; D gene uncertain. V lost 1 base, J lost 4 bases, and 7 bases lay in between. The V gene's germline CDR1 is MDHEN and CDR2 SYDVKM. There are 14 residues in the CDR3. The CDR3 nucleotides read TGTGCCAGCAGTTTATATCACGGTAATGAAAAACTGTTTTTT. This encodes CASSLYHGNEKLFF.

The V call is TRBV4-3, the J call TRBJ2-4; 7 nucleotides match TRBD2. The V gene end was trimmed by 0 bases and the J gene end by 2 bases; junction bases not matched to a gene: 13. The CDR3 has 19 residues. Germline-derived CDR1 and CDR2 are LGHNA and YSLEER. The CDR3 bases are TGCGCCAGCAGCCAAGATCCGGGAGGCACTAGCGCATCCAAAAACATTCAGTACTTC. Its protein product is CASSQDPGGTSASKNIQYF.

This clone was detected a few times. CDR3 loop: CAVSEDRYTEAFF. The CDR3 coding sequence is TGTGCCGTCTCGGAAGACAGATACACTGAAGCTTTCTTT. This chain uses TRBV28 with TRBJ1-1; perhaps TRBD1 as D (5 bases). Germline V gives CDR1 MDHEN, CDR2 SYDVKM. The V and J ends lost 11 bases and 3 bases respectively, with 16 bases between them. The CDR3 has 13 residues.

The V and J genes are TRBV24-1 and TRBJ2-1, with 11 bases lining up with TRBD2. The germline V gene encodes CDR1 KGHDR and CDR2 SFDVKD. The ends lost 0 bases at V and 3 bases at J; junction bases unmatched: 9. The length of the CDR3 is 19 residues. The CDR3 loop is CATSDLAGETSGNYNEQFF. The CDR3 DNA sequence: TGTGCCACCAGTGATTTGGCGGGGGAGACTAGCGGGAACTACAATGAGCAGTTCTTC.

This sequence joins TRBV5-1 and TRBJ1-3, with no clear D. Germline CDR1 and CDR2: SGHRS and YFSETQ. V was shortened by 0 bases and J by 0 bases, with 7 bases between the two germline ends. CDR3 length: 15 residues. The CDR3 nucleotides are TGCGCCAGCAGCTTGGGGGCCGGCTCTGGAAACACCATATATTTT. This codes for CASSLGAGSGNTIYF. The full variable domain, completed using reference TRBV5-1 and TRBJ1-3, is KAGVTQTPRYLIKTRGQQVTLSCSPISGHRSVSWYQQTPGQGLQFLFEYFSETQRNKGNFPGRFSGRQFSNSRSEMNVSTLELGDSALYLCASSLGAGSGNTIYFGEGSWLTVV.

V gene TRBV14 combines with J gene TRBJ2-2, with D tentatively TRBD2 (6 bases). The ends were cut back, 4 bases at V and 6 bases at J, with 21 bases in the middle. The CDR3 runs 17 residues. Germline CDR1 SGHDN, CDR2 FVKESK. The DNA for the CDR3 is TGTGCCAGCAGCCCCCAAGGAGGGCGCCTGGGAGCCGGGGAGCTGTTTTTT. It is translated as CASSPQGGRLGAGELFF.